This is a list of T cell receptor beta chains from one sample in a study of spatial heterogeneity in lung cancer. TCRdb independently ran MiXCR on the 5' RACE reads; one entry per CDR3 protein. In the table there are about 25,000 distinct CDR3 sequences, roughly 10% of which are singletons. The material was lung tumor tissue, obtained at surgery. The receptors derive from a male donor with early-stage non-small cell lung cancer. Each CDR3 is given with its conserved first and last residue. The D gene is left open where the match is weak. Size is omitted from some rows. Given values are once, few, many or a class for expanded clones.

clone_size: many; v_call: TRBV15; d_call: .; j_call: TRBJ2-1; cdr3_nt: TGTGCCACCAGCAGGGCTAGTGTGAGTGAGCAGTTCTTC; cdr3_aa: CATSRASVSEQFF
clone_size: many; v_call: TRBV29-1; d_call: .; j_call: TRBJ1-1; cdr3_nt: TGCAGCGGTGTAGAAAACCCCGGGACTGAAGCTTTCTTT; cdr3_aa: CSGVENPGTEAFF
clone_size: many; v_call: TRBV9; d_call: .; j_call: TRBJ1-2; cdr3_nt: TGTGCCAGCAGCGCAGACAAAATTGGCTACACCTTC; cdr3_aa: CASSADKIGYTF
clone_size: few; v_call: TRBV7-9; d_call: .; j_call: TRBJ2-7; cdr3_nt: TGTGCCAGCAGCAGAGTAGCGGTGTCTTACGAGCAGTACTTC; cdr3_aa: CASSRVAVSYEQYF
clone_size: .; v_call: TRBV5-4; d_call: TRBD1; j_call: TRBJ2-3; cdr3_nt: TGTGCCAGCAGCTCTGCCTCAGACAGGGAAGGGACAGATACGCAGTATTTT; cdr3_aa: CASSSASDREGTDTQYF
clone_size: .; v_call: TRBV29-1; d_call: .; j_call: TRBJ2-2; cdr3_nt: TGCAGCGCCAGTTCAGACAGGAACACCGGGGAGCTGTTTTTT; cdr3_aa: CSASSDRNTGELFF
clone_size: many; v_call: TRBV9; d_call: .; j_call: TRBJ2-7; cdr3_nt: TGTGCCAGCAGCGTATCTCTCGGGAAGGCCCGTTTGTACTTC; cdr3_aa: CASSVSLGKARLYF
clone_size: many; v_call: TRBV27; d_call: .; j_call: TRBJ1-1; cdr3_nt: TGTGCCAGCAGTCAAGGTCGGGGGAAAGCTTTCTTT; cdr3_aa: CASSQGRGKAFF
clone_size: many; v_call: TRBV20-1; d_call: .; j_call: TRBJ2-3; cdr3_nt: TGCAGTGCTCCGGTACTAGTTGGAAGTACAGATACGCAGTATTTT; cdr3_aa: CSAPVLVGSTDTQYF
clone_size: .; v_call: TRBV19; d_call: .; j_call: TRBJ2-1; cdr3_nt: TGTGCCAGTAGTATATTCGTGGGCAATGAGCAGTTCTTC; cdr3_aa: CASSIFVGNEQFF
clone_size: .; v_call: TRBV14; d_call: .; j_call: TRBJ2-3; cdr3_nt: TGTGCCAGCAGCCCAAGACTGGAGGGTACGCAGTATTTT; cdr3_aa: CASSPRLEGTQYF
clone_size: many; v_call: TRBV18; d_call: TRBD1; j_call: TRBJ1-5; cdr3_nt: TGTGCCAGCTCACCCGAGGACAGGGGGCAGGGTCAGCCCCAGCATTTT; cdr3_aa: CASSPEDRGQGQPQHF
clone_size: many; v_call: TRBV28; d_call: TRBD1; j_call: TRBJ2-2; cdr3_nt: TGTGCCAGCAGAAGGGACAGGACATACACCGGGGAGCTGTTTTTT; cdr3_aa: CASRRDRTYTGELFF
clone_size: .; v_call: TRBV7-2; d_call: .; j_call: TRBJ2-7; cdr3_nt: TGTGCCAGCAGCCCGACTGGAGACAGGCGACTCGAGCAGTACTTC; cdr3_aa: CASSPTGDRRLEQYF
clone_size: many; v_call: TRBV20-1; d_call: .; j_call: TRBJ1-4; cdr3_nt: TGCAGTGCTAGAAACATACAGGGTTACAAACTGTTTTTT; cdr3_aa: CSARNIQGYKLFF
clone_size: medium-sized; v_call: TRBV28; d_call: .; j_call: TRBJ2-6; cdr3_nt: TGTGCCAGCAGCCGATGGACGGGGCCTGGGGCCAACGTCCTGACTTTC; cdr3_aa: CASSRWTGPGANVLTF
clone_size: many; v_call: TRBV6-5; d_call: .; j_call: TRBJ2-7; cdr3_nt: TGTGCCAGCAGTTATGGCCGTGGCAGTTCCTACGAGCAGTACTTC; cdr3_aa: CASSYGRGSSYEQYF
clone_size: many; v_call: TRBV5-1; d_call: .; j_call: TRBJ2-3; cdr3_nt: TGCGCCAGCAGCTGGGACAACACAGATACGCAGTATTTT; cdr3_aa: CASSWDNTDTQYF
clone_size: few; v_call: TRBV5-4; d_call: .; j_call: TRBJ2-2; cdr3_nt: TGTGCCAGCAGCTTGGCTGGGACTACCGGGGAGCTGTTTTTT; cdr3_aa: CASSLAGTTGELFF
clone_size: many; v_call: TRBV5-1; d_call: .; j_call: TRBJ2-3; cdr3_nt: TGCGCCAGCAGCACAGGGAGGGCAGATACGCAGTATTTT; cdr3_aa: CASSTGRADTQYF
clone_size: many; v_call: TRBV2; d_call: .; j_call: TRBJ2-1; cdr3_nt: TGTGCCAGCAGTGAAGGAAAGGGGCCCTCCTACAATGAGCAGTTCTTC; cdr3_aa: CASSEGKGPSYNEQFF
clone_size: few; v_call: TRBV3-1; d_call: TRBD1; j_call: TRBJ2-1; cdr3_nt: TGTGCCAGCAGCCGCCGGGACAGGGGCCATGAGCAGTTCTTC; cdr3_aa: CASSRRDRGHEQFF
clone_size: many; v_call: TRBV28; d_call: .; j_call: TRBJ1-5; cdr3_nt: TGTGCCAGCAGTTTCGGGGCTGAGGGGAGCAATCAGCCCCAGCATTTT; cdr3_aa: CASSFGAEGSNQPQHF
clone_size: .; v_call: TRBV6-2/TRBV6-3; d_call: .; j_call: TRBJ2-7; cdr3_nt: TGTGCCAGCAGTTACTCGACGTACGAGCAGTACTTC; cdr3_aa: CASSYSTYEQYF
clone_size: few; v_call: TRBV7-3; d_call: .; j_call: TRBJ2-7; cdr3_nt: TGTGCCAGCAGCGCCTCAGGGGAAGAAGAGCAGTACTTC; cdr3_aa: CASSASGEEEQYF
clone_size: many; v_call: TRBV11-3; d_call: TRBD2; j_call: TRBJ2-2; cdr3_nt: TGTGCCAGCAGCTTAGTGGCGGGGGATAACACCGGGGAGCTGTTTTTT; cdr3_aa: CASSLVAGDNTGELFF
clone_size: medium-sized; v_call: TRBV5-1; d_call: .; j_call: TRBJ2-3; cdr3_nt: TGCGCCAGCAGCTTTGGCCCTTCAGATACGCAGTATTTT; cdr3_aa: CASSFGPSDTQYF
clone_size: many; v_call: TRBV6-2/TRBV6-3; d_call: TRBD2; j_call: TRBJ2-3; cdr3_nt: TGTGCCACCCGGCGGGGGGGAAGCACAGATACGCAGTATTTT; cdr3_aa: CATRRGGSTDTQYF
clone_size: many; v_call: TRBV20-1; d_call: .; j_call: TRBJ1-2; cdr3_nt: TGCAGTGTATCGTCGGGGTTAGGGTACTATGGCTACACCTTC; cdr3_aa: CSVSSGLGYYGYTF
clone_size: large; v_call: TRBV28; d_call: .; j_call: TRBJ2-1; cdr3_nt: TGTGCCAGCAGAGGCTATTCGGGGCCGGGGACCGGTGAGCAGTTCTTC; cdr3_aa: CASRGYSGPGTGEQFF
clone_size: many; v_call: TRBV4-1; d_call: TRBD1; j_call: TRBJ2-7; cdr3_nt: TGCGCCAGCAGCCAAGAAAGGGACAGGGGGGATAGGTACTTC; cdr3_aa: CASSQERDRGDRYF
clone_size: many; v_call: TRBV7-2; d_call: .; j_call: TRBJ2-1; cdr3_nt: TGTGCCAGCAGCCTCGCCGGGACAGACCGCGGGGGTGAGCAGTTCTTC; cdr3_aa: CASSLAGTDRGGEQFF
clone_size: .; v_call: TRBV4-3; d_call: TRBD2; j_call: TRBJ2-3; cdr3_nt: TGCGCCAGCAGCCAAGATTTGGGGCTAGCGGGAGAGTGGGGGACCACAGATACGCAGTATTTT; cdr3_aa: CASSQDLGLAGEWGTTDTQYF
clone_size: many; v_call: TRBV7-2; d_call: TRBD2; j_call: TRBJ2-3; cdr3_nt: TGTGCCAGCAGCGGAACTAGCGGGGGGAACACAGATACGCAGTATTTT; cdr3_aa: CASSGTSGGNTDTQYF
clone_size: medium-sized; v_call: TRBV20-1; d_call: TRBD2; j_call: TRBJ2-1; cdr3_nt: TGCAGTGCAGGGACTACCTACAATGAGCAGTTCTTC; cdr3_aa: CSAGTTYNEQFF
clone_size: .; v_call: TRBV7-9; d_call: .; j_call: TRBJ2-3; cdr3_nt: TGTGCCAGCACCGAACCCCGGGGTAGCTCCACAGATACGCAGTATTTT; cdr3_aa: CASTEPRGSSTDTQYF
clone_size: large; v_call: TRBV7-2; d_call: TRBD2; j_call: TRBJ2-5; cdr3_nt: TGTGCCAGCAGCTCCAGGACTAGCGGGGCCTCATTGACCCAGTACTTC; cdr3_aa: CASSSRTSGASLTQYF
clone_size: many; v_call: TRBV20-1; d_call: TRBD2; j_call: TRBJ2-1; cdr3_nt: TGCAGTGCTAGACACCCTAGCGGGACTAGCAATGAGCAGTTCTTC; cdr3_aa: CSARHPSGTSNEQFF
clone_size: few; v_call: TRBV11-2; d_call: TRBD2; j_call: TRBJ2-1; cdr3_nt: TGTGCCAGCAGCTTACGGGGGAGGGCCACCTACAATGAGCAGTTCTTC; cdr3_aa: CASSLRGRATYNEQFF
clone_size: many; v_call: TRBV11-1; d_call: .; j_call: TRBJ1-1; cdr3_nt: TGTGCCAGCAGCTTAAACAGGGTGAACACTGAAGCTTTCTTT; cdr3_aa: CASSLNRVNTEAFF
clone_size: medium-sized; v_call: TRBV9; d_call: TRBD2; j_call: TRBJ2-2; cdr3_nt: TGTGCCAGCAGCGTAGCTAGCGGGAACACCGGGGAGCTGTTTTTT; cdr3_aa: CASSVASGNTGELFF
clone_size: .; v_call: TRBV3-1; d_call: TRBD2; j_call: TRBJ2-5; cdr3_nt: TGTGCCAGCAGCCTGTTGGCTAGCGGGGAGGGGACCCAGTACTTC; cdr3_aa: CASSLLASGEGTQYF
clone_size: .; v_call: TRBV5-6; d_call: .; j_call: TRBJ1-1; cdr3_nt: TGTGCCAGCAGCTTGGCGGGGGTGAGGACTGAAGCTTTCTTT; cdr3_aa: CASSLAGVRTEAFF
clone_size: .; v_call: TRBV7-9; d_call: .; j_call: TRBJ2-1; cdr3_nt: TGTGCCAGCAGCTTAGGGTCCTCAGGGAAGACCGGGTTCATAGTACTGTTCTTC; cdr3_aa: CASSLGSSGKTGFIVLFF
clone_size: few; v_call: TRBV29-1; d_call: .; j_call: TRBJ2-7; cdr3_nt: TGCAGCGTTGAAGGAGGGGAGATATACGAGCAGTACTTC; cdr3_aa: CSVEGGEIYEQYF
clone_size: .; v_call: TRBV28; d_call: .; j_call: TRBJ1-2; cdr3_nt: TGTGCCAGCAGCCAAAAGGACAGCCGGGGCTACACCTTC; cdr3_aa: CASSQKDSRGYTF
clone_size: many; v_call: TRBV6-5; d_call: .; j_call: TRBJ2-3; cdr3_nt: TGTGCCAGCAGCTCCGAAGGGGCAGATACGCAGTATTTT; cdr3_aa: CASSSEGADTQYF
clone_size: .; v_call: TRBV5-1; d_call: .; j_call: TRBJ2-5; cdr3_nt: TGCGCCAGCAGCTTGGCGGGGCGAAGAGGCCAAGAGACCCAGTACTTC; cdr3_aa: CASSLAGRRGQETQYF
clone_size: .; v_call: TRBV7-2; d_call: TRBD2; j_call: TRBJ2-3; cdr3_nt: TGTGCCAGCAGCCCCCGAGGAGCGGGAGGCCCCACAGATACGCAGTATTTT; cdr3_aa: CASSPRGAGGPTDTQYF
clone_size: many; v_call: TRBV20-1; d_call: TRBD1; j_call: TRBJ1-2; cdr3_nt: TGCAGTGCTGGGGACAGGGCAAGCACCTATGGCTACACCTTC; cdr3_aa: CSAGDRASTYGYTF